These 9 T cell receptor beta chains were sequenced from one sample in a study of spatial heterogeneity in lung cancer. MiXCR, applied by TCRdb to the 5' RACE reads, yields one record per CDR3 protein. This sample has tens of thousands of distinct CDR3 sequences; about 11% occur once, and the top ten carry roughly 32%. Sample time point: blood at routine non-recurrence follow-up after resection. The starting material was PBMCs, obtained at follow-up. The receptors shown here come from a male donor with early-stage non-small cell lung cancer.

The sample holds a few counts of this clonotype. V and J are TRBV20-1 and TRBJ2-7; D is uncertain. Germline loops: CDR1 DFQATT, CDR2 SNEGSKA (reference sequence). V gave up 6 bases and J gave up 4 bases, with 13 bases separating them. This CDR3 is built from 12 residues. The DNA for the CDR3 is TGCAGTGCAGAGGTTTCTGAGTACGAGCAGTACTTC. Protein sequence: CSAEVSEYEQYF.

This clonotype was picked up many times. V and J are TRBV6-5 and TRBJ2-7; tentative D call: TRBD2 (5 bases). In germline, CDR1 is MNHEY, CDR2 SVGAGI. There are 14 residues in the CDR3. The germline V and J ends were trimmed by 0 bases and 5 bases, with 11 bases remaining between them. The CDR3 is CASSYSTSLDEQYF. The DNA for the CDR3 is TGTGCCAGCAGTTACTCTACTAGTCTCGACGAGCAGTACTTC.

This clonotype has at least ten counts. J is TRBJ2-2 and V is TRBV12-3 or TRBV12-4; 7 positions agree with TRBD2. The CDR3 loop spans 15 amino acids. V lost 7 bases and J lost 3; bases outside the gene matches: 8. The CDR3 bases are TGTGCCAGCACTATGACTAGCCGATACACCGGGGAGCTGTTTTTT. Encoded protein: CASTMTSRYTGELFF.

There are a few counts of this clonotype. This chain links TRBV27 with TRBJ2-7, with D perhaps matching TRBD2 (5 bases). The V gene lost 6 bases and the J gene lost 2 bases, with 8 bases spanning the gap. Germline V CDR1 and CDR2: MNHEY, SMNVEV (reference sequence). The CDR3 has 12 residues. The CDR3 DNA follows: TGTGCCAGCAGCGGGGTTGCCTACGAGCAGTACTTC. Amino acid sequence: CASSGVAYEQYF.

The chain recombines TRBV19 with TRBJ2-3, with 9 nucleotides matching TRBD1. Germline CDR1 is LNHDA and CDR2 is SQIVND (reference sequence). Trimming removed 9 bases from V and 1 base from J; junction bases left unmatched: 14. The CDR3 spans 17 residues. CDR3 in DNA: TGTGCCAGCACTAAGGACAGGGGAAAGGCGCGCACAGATACGCAGTATTTT. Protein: CASTKDRGKARTDTQYF. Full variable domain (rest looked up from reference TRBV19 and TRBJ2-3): DGGITQSPKYLFRKEGQNVTLSCEQNLNHDAMYWYRQDPGQGLRLIYYSQIVNDFQKGDIAEGYSVSREKKESFPLTVTSAQKNPTAFYLCASTKDRGKARTDTQYFGPGTRLTVL.

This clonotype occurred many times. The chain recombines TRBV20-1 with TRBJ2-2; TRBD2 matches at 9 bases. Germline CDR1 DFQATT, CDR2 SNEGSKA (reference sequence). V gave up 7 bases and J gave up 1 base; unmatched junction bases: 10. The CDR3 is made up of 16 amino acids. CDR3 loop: CSVSGGQGRNTGELFF. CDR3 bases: TGCAGTGTCAGCGGGGGGCAGGGGAGGAACACCGGGGAGCTGTTTTTT.

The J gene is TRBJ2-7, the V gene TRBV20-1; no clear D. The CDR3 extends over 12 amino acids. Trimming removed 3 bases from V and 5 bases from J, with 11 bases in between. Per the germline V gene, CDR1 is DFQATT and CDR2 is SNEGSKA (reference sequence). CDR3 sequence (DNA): TGCAGTGCTAGGTGGGATTCTGACGAGCAGTACTTC. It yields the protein CSARWDSDEQYF.

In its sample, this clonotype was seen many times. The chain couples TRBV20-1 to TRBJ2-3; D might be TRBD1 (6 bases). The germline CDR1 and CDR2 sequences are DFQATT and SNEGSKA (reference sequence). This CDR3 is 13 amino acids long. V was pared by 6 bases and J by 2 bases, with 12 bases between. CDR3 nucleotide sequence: TGCAGTGCCAAGGACAGTGCCACAGATACGCAGTATTTT. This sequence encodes CSAKDSATDTQYF.

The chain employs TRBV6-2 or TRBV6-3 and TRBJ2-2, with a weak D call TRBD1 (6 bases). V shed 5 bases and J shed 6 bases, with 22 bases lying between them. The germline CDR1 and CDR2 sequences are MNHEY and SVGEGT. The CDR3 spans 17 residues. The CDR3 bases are TGTGCCAGCAGTACCAATGACAGGCCAGAGGAGGCCGGGGAGCTGTTTTTT. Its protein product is CASSTNDRPEEAGELFF.